Listed below are T cell receptor beta chains from one sample, sequenced in a study of T cells after yellow fever vaccination. Using its own MiXCR run on the 5' RACE reads, TCRdb lists one record per CDR3 protein. The table includes 300,000 to 400,000 distinct CDR3 sequences, around 12% detected once. The source material was CD4+ T cells sorted from PBMCs, sampled 15 days after the yellow fever booster vaccination. The receptors here all came from a man aged 18 to 29 who received the YFV17D yellow fever vaccine. Each CDR3 is given with its conserved first and last residue. D genes are given only for firm matches. Part of the rows lack a size; the others show once, few, many or a class for expanded clones.

TRBD1	few	TRBV7-2	TRBJ1-2	TGTGCCAGCAGCTCCGCGGGACAGGGGAGCTATGGCTACACCTTC	CASSSAGQGSYGYTF
.	.	TRBV12-3/TRBV12-4	TRBJ2-7	TGTGCCAGCAGATGGACCCGGCGGGCATACGAGCAGTACTTC	CASRWTRRAYEQYF
.	few	TRBV19	TRBJ1-1	TGTGCCAGTAGTATGGGTTATACAGATTTCAACACTGAAGCTTTCTTT	CASSMGYTDFNTEAFF
.	.	TRBV5-5	TRBJ1-5	TGTGCCAGCAGCTCAGACGGTGTAGGTCAGCCCCAGCATTTT	CASSSDGVGQPQHF
TRBD1	.	TRBV18	TRBJ1-1	TGTGCCAGCTCACCGGACAGGGCGGGAACTGAAGCTTTCTTT	CASSPDRAGTEAFF
TRBD1	many	TRBV2	TRBJ2-6	TGTGCCAGCAGTGGGGACAGGGCTGGGGCCAACGTCCTGACTTTC	CASSGDRAGANVLTF
.	few	TRBV6-2/TRBV6-3	TRBJ2-7	TGTGCCAGCAGTGAAGTCAACCTCTACGAGCAGTACTTC	CASSEVNLYEQYF
.	.	TRBV9	TRBJ2-3	TGTGCCAGCAGCGTAGATGTCCAGTCCGGGACCGCGGCCCCAGATACGCAGTATTTT	CASSVDVQSGTAAPDTQYF
.	few	TRBV4-1	TRBJ2-3	TGCGCCAGCAGCCCCGCATCAATCGATACGCAGTATTTT	CASSPASIDTQYF
.	many	TRBV6-6	TRBJ2-7	TGTGCCAGCAGTTACGGGGGGCAGGGCGAGCAGTACTTC	CASSYGGQGEQYF
.	few	TRBV12-3/TRBV12-4	TRBJ1-1	TGTGCCAGCAGTCCCCTAGACTGGAACACTGAAGCTTTCTTT	CASSPLDWNTEAFF
.	few	TRBV6-2/TRBV6-3	TRBJ1-5	TGTGCCAGCAGTAACACCCGGGGCCGTCAGCCCCAGCATTTT	CASSNTRGRQPQHF
TRBD2	.	TRBV4-1	TRBJ2-7	TGCGCCAGCAGCCAAGCCCAACTAGCGGAACCCTACGAGCAGTACTTC	CASSQAQLAEPYEQYF
.	few	TRBV10-3	TRBJ2-2	TGTGCCATCAGAATGACCTCCCCGGGACAAGAGATCGGGGAGCTGTTTTTT	CAIRMTSPGQEIGELFF
.	.	TRBV27	TRBJ2-7	TGTGCCAGCAGTTTCAGTCGGCAGTCCTCCTACGAGCAGTACTTC	CASSFSRQSSYEQYF
TRBD2	few	TRBV10-3	TRBJ2-5	TGTGCCATCAGTGGGGGTTCTAGCGGGGAAAAAGAGACCCAGTACTTC	CAISGGSSGEKETQYF
.	few	TRBV6-2/TRBV6-3	TRBJ2-2	TGTGCCAGCAGTTATGCTGGGGGTGACACCGGGGAGCTGTTTTTT	CASSYAGGDTGELFF
TRBD2	few	TRBV20-1	TRBJ2-3	TGCAGTGCTAGCGGACTAGCGGGGTATACAGATACGCAGTATTTT	CSASGLAGYTDTQYF
TRBD2	.	TRBV6-1	TRBJ2-1	TGTGCCAGCAGTCCAACTAGCGGGGGGGCTAGGGAGCAGTTCTTC	CASSPTSGGAREQFF
TRBD2	few	TRBV10-3	TRBJ2-7	TGTGCCATCAGTACGGGGAGGGGCGCAAGCTACGAGCAGTACTTC	CAISTGRGASYEQYF
TRBD1	.	TRBV24-1	TRBJ1-5	TGTGCCACCAGTGATCCAGGGGGGGATCAGCCCCAGCATTTT	CATSDPGGDQPQHF
.	.	TRBV5-1	TRBJ1-1	TGCGCCAGCAGCTTCCAGGGTGGTATGAACACTGAAGCTTTCTTT	CASSFQGGMNTEAFF
.	few	TRBV7-2	TRBJ1-5	TGTGCCAGCAGCGGTCAGAATAGCAATCAGCCCCAGCATTTT	CASSGQNSNQPQHF
.	.	TRBV4-2	TRBJ2-3	TGTGCCAGCAGCCCTTCTCAGGATACGCAGTATTTT	CASSPSQDTQYF
.	.	TRBV6-2/TRBV6-3	TRBJ2-2	TGTGCCAGCCGTCCCGCCGGACATTCGAACACCGGGGAGCTGTTTTTT	CASRPAGHSNTGELFF
.	.	TRBV20-1	TRBJ2-3	TGCAGTGCTAGACAGACCGATACGCAGTATTTT	CSARQTDTQYF
.	few	TRBV7-3	TRBJ1-1	TGTGCCAGCGGGGACCCGGGAACTGAAGCTTTCTTT	CASGDPGTEAFF
TRBD2	few	TRBV7-3	TRBJ2-1	TGTGCCAGCAGCCGGACTAGCGGGGGGTCGTCCTACAATGAGCAGTTCTTC	CASSRTSGGSSYNEQFF
.	few	TRBV12-3/TRBV12-4	TRBJ2-7	TGTGCCAGCTCCTCAATGGGGAGCGTGTACGAGCAGTACTTC	CASSSMGSVYEQYF
.	.	TRBV5-1	TRBJ1-2	TGCGCCAGCAGCTTCTCCACAGGGACCTTAAACTATGGCTACACCTTC	CASSFSTGTLNYGYTF
.	few	TRBV12-3/TRBV12-4	TRBJ1-1	TGTGCCAGCAGTTTGGGCCTCCGCACTGAAGCTTTCTTT	CASSLGLRTEAFF
.	.	TRBV12-3/TRBV12-4	TRBJ2-5	TGTGCCAGCAGCTCACCTGGTTTTCGGACTGATCAAGAGACCCAGTACTTC	CASSSPGFRTDQETQYF
.	few	TRBV6-5	TRBJ1-2	TGTGCCAGCAGTTACTCTTTTACCGGGGAAGGCTACACCTTC	CASSYSFTGEGYTF
TRBD2	many	TRBV20-1	TRBJ2-1	TGCAGTGCTGAAAGCGGGAGGCTCCTTAGTGAGCAGTTCTTC	CSAESGRLLSEQFF
.	.	TRBV5-1	TRBJ1-1	TGCGCCAGCAGCTTGGGGGTCGGATCAATGAACACTGAAGCTTTCTTT	CASSLGVGSMNTEAFF
.	few	TRBV12-3/TRBV12-4	TRBJ2-7	TGTGCCAGCAGTCGACAGAAGGGTTTACACGAGCAGTACTTC	CASSRQKGLHEQYF
TRBD2	.	TRBV5-4	TRBJ2-3	TGTGCCAGCAGCTTAACTAGCGGGAGCACAGATACGCAGTATTTT	CASSLTSGSTDTQYF
TRBD1	few	TRBV19	TRBJ1-5	TGTGCCAGTACCTCCAGGGGGGCTCCGGACCAGCCCCAGCATTTT	CASTSRGAPDQPQHF
TRBD1	few	TRBV6-6	TRBJ2-3	TGTGCCAGCAGTTCCTATTCGACAGGGAAATACACAGATACGCAGTATTTT	CASSSYSTGKYTDTQYF
.	few	TRBV20-1	TRBJ1-5	TGCAGTGCCCCCGGGGTGATTGGGGGCAATCAGCCCCAGCATTTT	CSAPGVIGGNQPQHF
.	few	TRBV7-2	TRBJ2-7	TGTGCCAGCAGCGGGGACCGGACCTCCTACGAGCAGTACTTC	CASSGDRTSYEQYF